These 20 T cell receptor beta chains share one sample of origin, sequenced in a study of T cell responses to AZD1222 COVID-19 vaccine. Method: immunoSEQ multiplex PCR; TCRdb's copy keeps in-frame clones and lacks some. The sample lists about 97,000 clones; approximately 90% were seen once. Sequenced material: peripheral blood, taken on day 0 of AZD1222 vaccination. The source of these receptors is an adult in good health.

The V gene is TRBV2, the J gene TRBJ2-1; 8 bases are a match to TRBD2. Germline V gene lookup returns CDR1 SNHLY and CDR2 FYNNEI. The CDR3 runs to 17 residues. V gave up 4 bases and J gave up 4 bases; unmatched junction bases: 12. The CDR3 sequence: CASSGTVAGLTYNEQFF. As DNA, the CDR3 is TGTGCCAGCAGTGGAACTGTAGCGGGACTCACTTACAATGAGCAGTTCTTC.

In its sample, this clone was seen once. This chain joins TRBV24-1 and TRBJ2-3; D is ambiguous. The CDR3 totals 16 residues. V lost 3 bases, J lost 4 bases, and 16 bases lay in between. Per the germline V gene, CDR1 is KGHDR and CDR2 is SFDVKD. The CDR3 sequence: CATSDEKRGVADTQYF. The CDR3 bases are TGTGCCACCAGTGATGAGAAGCGTGGAGTGGCAGATACGCAGTATTTT.

This clone was counted only a few times. The chain combines TRBV27 with TRBJ1-2; the match to TRBD1 covers 7 bases. Germline V gives CDR1 MNHEY, CDR2 SMNVEV (reference sequence). The CDR3 has 13 amino acids. The V and J ends lost 7 bases and 6 bases, in that order; junction bases with no gene match: 8. CDR3 loop: CASTSHGTDGYTF. CDR3 in DNA: TGTGCCAGCACCAGTCATGGGACAGATGGCTACACCTTC.

This clone came up a few times. The gene calls are TRBV7-2 and TRBJ2-7, with D possibly matching TRBD1 (5 bases). V dropped 3 bases and J dropped 3 bases, with 12 bases sitting between them. Germline CDR1 is SGHTA and CDR2 is FQGNSA. The CDR3 has 14 amino acids. CDR3 DNA: TGTGCCAGCAGCTTCGGCAGGGATGACTACGAGCAGTACTTC. This gives the protein CASSFGRDDYEQYF.

This chain connects TRBV12-3 or TRBV12-4 to TRBJ1-1; TRBD1 aligns across 7 bases. The CDR3 contains 13 residues. J lost 11 bases, V lost 3 bases, and 9 bases had no gene match. The CDR3 is CASSFHRGPSAFF. DNA of the CDR3: TGTGCCAGCAGTTTTCACAGGGGTCCCTCGGCTTTCTTT.

The rearrangement uses TRBV15 and TRBJ1-4; 8 bases line up with TRBD1. The CDR3 has 13 amino acids. V was clipped by 8 bases and J by 7 bases; unmatched bases: 6. The germline CDR1 and CDR2 sequences are LNHNV and YYDKDF (reference sequence). This chain's CDR3 is CATPGQVGEKLFF. The CDR3 nucleotides read TGTGCCACCCCGGGACAGGTTGGTGAAAAACTGTTTTTT.

This chain uses TRBV10-3 with TRBJ2-7; 9 positions match TRBD1. The ends lost 3 bases at V and 4 bases at J; junction bases unmatched: 7. The CDR3 consists of 15 residues. From germline, CDR1 is ENHRY and CDR2 SYGVKD. Here the CDR3 DNA reads TGTGCCATCAGTGATCCGGGACAGGGAATTTACGAGCAGTACTTC. Translation: CAISDPGQGIYEQYF.

This clone was seen a few times. The chain carries TRBV28 and TRBJ2-7; unclear D gene. The CDR3 totals 12 residues. V lost 6 bases to trimming and J lost 7 bases, with 13 bases between them. The germline CDR1 and CDR2 sequences are MDHEN and SYDVKM. CDR3 protein: CASSPVTEEQYF. The DNA of the CDR3 is TGTGCCAGCAGCCCTGTGACTGAGGAGCAGTACTTC. Filled out from reference TRBV28 and TRBJ2-7, the complete variable domain reads DVKVTQSSRYLVKRTGEKVFLECVQDMDHENMFWYRQDPGLGLRLIYFSYDVKMKEKGDIPEGYSVSREKKERFSLILESASTNQTSMYLCASSPVTEEQYFGPGTRLTVT.

The chain has TRBV6-5 and TRBJ1-6; D unresolved. The V end was cut by 2 bases, the J end by 8 bases, with 10 bases between. The CDR3 covers 14 residues. Germline V gene sequence: CDR1 MNHEY, CDR2 SVGAGI. In nucleotides, the CDR3 is TGTGCCAGCAGTTACAGCCAGTCCTATTCACCCCTCCACTTT. It translates to CASSYSQSYSPLHF.

The chain uses TRBV5-4 and TRBJ1-2; the D is unclear. The CDR3 length is 13 residues. Germline CDR1 is SGHNT and CDR2 is YYREEE (reference sequence). Trimming cost V 3 bases and J 5 bases, with 11 bases left between them. The CDR3 loop is CASSSVIRYGYTF. The CDR3, as DNA: TGTGCCAGCAGCTCGGTAATCCGGTATGGCTACACCTTC.

This clone has a handful of counts. The chain carries TRBV6-5 and TRBJ2-1; either TRBD1 or TRBD2 may fit D (7 bases each). CDR1 and CDR2 (germline): MNHEY, SVGAGI. The CDR3 covers 14 residues. Deletions cut 10 bases from V and 1 base from J, with 14 bases between. The CDR3 region has the DNA TGTGCCACCAGGGGGGGTTTTTCCTACAATGAGCAGTTCTTC. Amino acid sequence: CATRGGFSYNEQFF.

This chain joins TRBV7-2 and TRBJ2-3, with 10 positions matching TRBD2. Germline lookup yields CDR1 SGHTA and CDR2 FQGNSA. Trimming took 4 bases from V and 4 from J; bases not matched to a gene: 8. This CDR3 has 16 amino acids. Written as DNA, the CDR3 is TGTGCCAGCAGCTGGGGGTCTAGCGGGAGCTCAGATACGCAGTATTTT. This gives the protein CASSWGSSGSSDTQYF.

The rearrangement links TRBV9 to TRBJ1-1; D remains ambiguous. The ends were cut back, 0 bases at V and 2 bases at J, with 11 bases in the middle. The CDR3 is 15 amino acids. The germline V gene has CDR1 SGDLS and CDR2 YYNGEE. The DNA for the CDR3 is TGTGCCAGCAGCGTAGATCCCCTCGGCAACACTGAAGCTTTCTTT. It translates to CASSVDPLGNTEAFF.

This chain joins TRBV6-5 and TRBJ2-5; the match to TRBD2 covers 8 bases. Looked up from germline, CDR1 is MNHEY and CDR2 is SVGAGI. The junction had 7 bases not matched to a gene; V was cut back by 6 bases and J by 4 bases. The CDR3 contains 14 residues. The CDR3 coding sequence is TGTGCCAGCAGCTCGGGAGGGGCGGTAGAGACCCAGTACTTC. Amino acid sequence: CASSSGGAVETQYF.

This clone was picked up one time. The V call is TRBV28, the J call TRBJ2-5; D is perhaps TRBD1 (5 bases). The CDR3 totals 15 residues. Germline V gene data show CDR1 as MDHEN and CDR2 as SYDVKM. V gave up 6 bases and J gave up 3 bases, with 17 bases separating them. CDR3 sequence (DNA): TGTGCCAGCAGCATCCATTCCCAGGACAAAGAGACCCAGTACTTC. Translated: CASSIHSQDKETQYF. Based on the CDR3 plus reference TRBV28 and TRBJ2-5, the full variable domain is DVKVTQSSRYLVKRTGEKVFLECVQDMDHENMFWYRQDPGLGLRLIYFSYDVKMKEKGDIPEGYSVSREKKERFSLILESASTNQTSMYLCASSIHSQDKETQYFGPGTRLLVL.

The chain is built from TRBV7-8 and TRBJ1-2; perhaps TRBD1 as D (6 bases). CDR1 is SGHVS and CDR2 is FQNEAQ in the germline V gene. This CDR3 has 16 amino acids. V dropped 8 bases and J dropped 1 base, with 20 bases sitting between them. In DNA, the CDR3 is TGTGCCAGCTCCTTTAGCCGGGCAGGGGTTAACTATGGCTACACCTTC. It yields the protein CASSFSRAGVNYGYTF.

V is TRBV5-1 and J is TRBJ2-5; weak D call: TRBD2 (6 bases). V lost 0 bases to trimming and J lost 4 bases, with 13 bases between them. CDR1 is SGHRS, CDR2 YFSETQ, per germline. The CDR3 contains 15 residues. The CDR3 loop is CASSLGASERETQYF. CDR3 DNA: TGCGCCAGCAGCTTGGGAGCTAGCGAACGAGAGACCCAGTACTTC.

This chain connects TRBV4-3 to TRBJ2-2; 8 nucleotides agree with TRBD2. Germline V gene data show CDR1 as LGHNA and CDR2 as YSLEER. The CDR3 length is 17 residues. The V and J ends lost 1 base and 3 bases, in that order; junction bases with no gene match: 7. This CDR3 reads CASSQVYGRADTGELFF. In nucleotides, the CDR3 is TGCGCCAGCAGCCAAGTCTACGGGAGGGCCGACACCGGGGAGCTGTTTTTT.

The rearrangement joins TRBV18 to TRBJ1-4, with D possibly TRBD1 on 6 matching bases. V lost 0 bases to trimming and J lost 8 bases, with 22 bases between them. CDR3 length equals 18 residues. Germline V CDR1 and CDR2: KGHSH, LQKENI. This chain's CDR3 is CASSPPPKAEAQGEKLFF. The CDR3 DNA sequence: TGTGCCAGCTCACCACCCCCAAAGGCGGAGGCCCAGGGGGAAAAACTGTTTTTT.

V is TRBV7-3 and J is TRBJ2-5, with D hard to call. CDR3 length: 13 amino acids. The germline V gene encodes CDR1 SGHTA and CDR2 FQGTGA. The ends were cut back, 6 bases at V and 2 bases at J, with 10 bases in the middle. The CDR3 is CASSHDGQETQYF. Written as DNA, the CDR3 is TGTGCCAGCAGTCACGACGGGCAAGAGACCCAGTACTTC.